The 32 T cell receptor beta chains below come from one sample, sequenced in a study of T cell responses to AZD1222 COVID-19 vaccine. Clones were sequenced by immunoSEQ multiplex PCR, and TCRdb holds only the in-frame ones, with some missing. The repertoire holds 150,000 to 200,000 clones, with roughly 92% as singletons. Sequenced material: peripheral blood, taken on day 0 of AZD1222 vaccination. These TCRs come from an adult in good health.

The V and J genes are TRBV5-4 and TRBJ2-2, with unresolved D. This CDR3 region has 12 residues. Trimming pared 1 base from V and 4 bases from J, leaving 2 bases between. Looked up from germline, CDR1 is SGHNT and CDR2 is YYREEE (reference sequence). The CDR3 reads CASSLSTGELFF. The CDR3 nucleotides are TGTGCCAGCAGCTTGAGCACCGGGGAGCTGTTTTTT.

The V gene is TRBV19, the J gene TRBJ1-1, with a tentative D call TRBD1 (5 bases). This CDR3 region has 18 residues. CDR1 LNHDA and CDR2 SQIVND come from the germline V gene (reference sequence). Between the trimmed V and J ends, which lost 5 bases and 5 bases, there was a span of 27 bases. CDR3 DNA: TGTGCCAGTAGTTTGGTGTACCGGGGACGGGGCTTGGAAACTGAAGCTTTCTTT. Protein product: CASSLVYRGRGLETEAFF. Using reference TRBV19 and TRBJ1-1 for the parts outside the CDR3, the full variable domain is DGGITQSPKYLFRKEGQNVTLSCEQNLNHDAMYWYRQDPGQGLRLIYYSQIVNDFQKGDIAEGYSVSREKKESFPLTVTSAQKNPTAFYLCASSLVYRGRGLETEAFFGQGTRLTVV.

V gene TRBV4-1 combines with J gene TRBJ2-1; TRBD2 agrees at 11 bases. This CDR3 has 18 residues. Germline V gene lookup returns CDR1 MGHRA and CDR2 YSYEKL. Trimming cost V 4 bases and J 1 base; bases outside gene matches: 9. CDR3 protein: CASSLIGGLAGSYNEQFF. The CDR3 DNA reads TGCGCCAGCAGCCTTATCGGTGGACTAGCGGGTTCCTACAATGAGCAGTTCTTC.

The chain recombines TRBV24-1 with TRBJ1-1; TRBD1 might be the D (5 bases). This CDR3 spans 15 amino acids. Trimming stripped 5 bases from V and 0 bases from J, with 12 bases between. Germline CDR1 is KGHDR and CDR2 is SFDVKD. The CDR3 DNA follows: TGTGCCACCAGTGGCCCGGGACTGCTGAACACTGAAGCTTTCTTT. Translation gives CATSGPGLLNTEAFF.

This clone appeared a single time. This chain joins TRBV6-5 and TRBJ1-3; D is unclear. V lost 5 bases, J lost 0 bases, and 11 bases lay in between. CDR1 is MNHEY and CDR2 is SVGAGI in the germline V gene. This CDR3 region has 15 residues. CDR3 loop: CASSLSVFSGNTIYF. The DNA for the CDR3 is TGTGCCAGCAGTCTTTCAGTATTCTCTGGAAACACCATATATTTT.

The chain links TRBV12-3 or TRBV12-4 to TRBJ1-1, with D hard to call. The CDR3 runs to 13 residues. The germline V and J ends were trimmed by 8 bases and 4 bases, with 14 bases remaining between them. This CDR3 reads CASRTRQTTEAFF. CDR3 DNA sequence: TGTGCCAGCCGTACCCGGCAGACCACTGAAGCTTTCTTT.

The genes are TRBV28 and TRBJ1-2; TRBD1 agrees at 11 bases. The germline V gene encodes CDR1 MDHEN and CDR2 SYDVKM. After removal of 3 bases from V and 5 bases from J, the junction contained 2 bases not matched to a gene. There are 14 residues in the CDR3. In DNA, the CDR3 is TGTGCCAGCAGTTTCGGGGACAGGGGGTATGGCTACACCTTC. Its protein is CASSFGDRGYGYTF.

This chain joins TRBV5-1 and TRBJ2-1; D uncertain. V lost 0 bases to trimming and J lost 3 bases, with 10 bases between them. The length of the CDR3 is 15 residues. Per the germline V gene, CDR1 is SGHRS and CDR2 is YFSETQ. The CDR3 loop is CASSLGGGFYNEQFF. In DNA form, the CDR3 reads TGCGCCAGCAGCTTGGGTGGTGGATTCTACAATGAGCAGTTCTTC.

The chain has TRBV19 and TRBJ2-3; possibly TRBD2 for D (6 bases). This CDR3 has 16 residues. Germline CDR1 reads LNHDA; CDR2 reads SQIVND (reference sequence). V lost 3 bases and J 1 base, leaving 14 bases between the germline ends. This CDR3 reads CASSIRLVLGTDTQYF. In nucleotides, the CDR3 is TGTGCCAGTAGTATCCGACTAGTACTGGGCACAGATACGCAGTATTTT.

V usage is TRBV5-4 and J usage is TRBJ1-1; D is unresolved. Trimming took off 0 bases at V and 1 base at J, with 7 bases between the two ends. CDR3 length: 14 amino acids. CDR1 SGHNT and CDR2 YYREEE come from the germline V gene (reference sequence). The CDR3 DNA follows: TGTGCCAGCAGCTTGGTCGACCCGAACACTGAAGCTTTCTTT. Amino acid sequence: CASSLVDPNTEAFF.

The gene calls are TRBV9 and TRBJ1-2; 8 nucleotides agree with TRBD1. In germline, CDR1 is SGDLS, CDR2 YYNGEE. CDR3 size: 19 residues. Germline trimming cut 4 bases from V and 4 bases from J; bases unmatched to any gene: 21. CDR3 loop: CASSPQPGGREGNGYGYTF. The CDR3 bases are TGTGCCAGCAGCCCCCAACCAGGGGGCCGGGAGGGGAATGGCTATGGCTACACCTTC.

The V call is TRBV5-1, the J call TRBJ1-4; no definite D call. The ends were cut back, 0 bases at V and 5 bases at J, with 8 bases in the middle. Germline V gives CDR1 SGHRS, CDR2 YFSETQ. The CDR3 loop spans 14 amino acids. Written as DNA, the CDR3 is TGCGCCAGCAGCTTGGGTGTAGGGAATGAAAAACTGTTTTTT. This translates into CASSLGVGNEKLFF.

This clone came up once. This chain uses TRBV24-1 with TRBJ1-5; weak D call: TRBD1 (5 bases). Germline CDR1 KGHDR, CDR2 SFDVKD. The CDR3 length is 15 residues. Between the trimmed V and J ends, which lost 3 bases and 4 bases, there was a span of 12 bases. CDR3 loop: CATSDSSGSNQPQHF. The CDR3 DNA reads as TGTGCCACCAGTGATAGTTCAGGGTCAAATCAGCCCCAGCATTTT.

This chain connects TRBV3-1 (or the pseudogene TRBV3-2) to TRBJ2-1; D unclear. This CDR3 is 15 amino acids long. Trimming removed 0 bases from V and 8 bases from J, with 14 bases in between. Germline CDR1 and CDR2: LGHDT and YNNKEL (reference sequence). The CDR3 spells CASSQDGAQSDEQFF. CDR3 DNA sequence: TGTGCCAGCAGCCAAGATGGCGCCCAGTCCGATGAGCAGTTCTTC.

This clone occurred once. CDR3 loop: CASSSTERTGELFF. For the CDR3, the DNA is TGTGCCAGCAGTTCCACGGAGCGAACCGGGGAGCTGTTTTTT. The V gene is TRBV6-6, the J gene TRBJ2-2; no clear D. CDR3 length equals 14 residues. Trimming pared 4 bases from V and 5 bases from J, leaving 11 bases between. Germline loops: CDR1 MNHNY, CDR2 SVGAGI (reference sequence).

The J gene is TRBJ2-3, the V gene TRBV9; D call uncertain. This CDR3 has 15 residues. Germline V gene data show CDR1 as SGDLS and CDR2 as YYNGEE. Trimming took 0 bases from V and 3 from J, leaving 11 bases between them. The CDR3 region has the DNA TGTGCCAGCAGCGTAGTCTCCGACGTTACAGATACGCAGTATTTT. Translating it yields CASSVVSDVTDTQYF.

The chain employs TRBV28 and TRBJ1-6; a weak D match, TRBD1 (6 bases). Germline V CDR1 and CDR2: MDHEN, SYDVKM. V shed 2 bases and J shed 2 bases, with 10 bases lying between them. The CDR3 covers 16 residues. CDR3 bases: TGTGCCAGCAGTTTAGCAACAGGGCCCTATAATTCACCCCTCCACTTT. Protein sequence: CASSLATGPYNSPLHF.

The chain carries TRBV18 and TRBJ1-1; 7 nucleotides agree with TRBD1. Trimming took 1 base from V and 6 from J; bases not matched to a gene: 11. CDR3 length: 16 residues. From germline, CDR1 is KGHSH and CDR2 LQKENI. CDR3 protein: CASSPRQGPLEAEAFF. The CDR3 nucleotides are TGTGCCAGCTCACCACGACAGGGTCCGCTTGAGGCTGAAGCTTTCTTT.

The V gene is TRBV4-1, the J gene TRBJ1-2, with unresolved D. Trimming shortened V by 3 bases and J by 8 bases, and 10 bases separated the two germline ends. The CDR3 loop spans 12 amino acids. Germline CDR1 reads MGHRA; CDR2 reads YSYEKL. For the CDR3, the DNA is TGCGCCAGCAGCCAGCAAGTCGGAGGCTACACCTTC. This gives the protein CASSQQVGGYTF.

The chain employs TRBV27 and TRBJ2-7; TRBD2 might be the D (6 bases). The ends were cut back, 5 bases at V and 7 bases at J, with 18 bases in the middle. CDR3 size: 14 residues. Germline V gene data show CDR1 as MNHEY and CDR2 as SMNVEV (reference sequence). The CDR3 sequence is CASSPGGAPGEQYF. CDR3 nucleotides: TGTGCCAGCAGTCCCGGGGGAGCGCCGGGGGAGCAGTACTTC.

DNA for the CDR3: TGTGCCAGCAGCCCCCAGCGTCGCCCCTACGAGCAGTACTTC. This sequence encodes CASSPQRRPYEQYF. The V gene is TRBV7-9, the J gene TRBJ2-7; D gene unclear. This CDR3 contains 14 residues. Germline V gene sequence: CDR1 SEHNR, CDR2 FQNEAQ (reference sequence). V was clipped by 5 bases and J by 2 bases, with 13 bases between them.

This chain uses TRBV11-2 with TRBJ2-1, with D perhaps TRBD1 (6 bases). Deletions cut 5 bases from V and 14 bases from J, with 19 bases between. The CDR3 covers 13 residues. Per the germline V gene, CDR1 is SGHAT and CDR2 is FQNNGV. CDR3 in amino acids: CASSPTETPGEFF. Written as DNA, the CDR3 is TGTGCCAGCAGCCCTACCGAGACTCCAGGGGAGTTCTTC.

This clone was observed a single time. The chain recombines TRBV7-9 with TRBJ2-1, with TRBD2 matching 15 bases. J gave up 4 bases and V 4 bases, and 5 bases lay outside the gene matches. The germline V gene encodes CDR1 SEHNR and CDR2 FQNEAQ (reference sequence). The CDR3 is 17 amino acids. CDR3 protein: CASSSGTSGGSYNEQFF. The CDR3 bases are TGTGCCAGCAGCTCAGGGACTAGCGGGGGGTCTTACAATGAGCAGTTCTTC.

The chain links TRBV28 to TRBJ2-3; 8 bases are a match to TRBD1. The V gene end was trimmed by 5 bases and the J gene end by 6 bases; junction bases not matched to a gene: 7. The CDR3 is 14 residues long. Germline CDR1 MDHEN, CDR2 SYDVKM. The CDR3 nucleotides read TGTGCCAGCAGTACAGGACAGGGTATGGATACGCAGTATTTT. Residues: CASSTGQGMDTQYF. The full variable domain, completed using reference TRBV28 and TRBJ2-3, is DVKVTQSSRYLVKRTGEKVFLECVQDMDHENMFWYRQDPGLGLRLIYFSYDVKMKEKGDIPEGYSVSREKKERFSLILESASTNQTSMYLCASSTGQGMDTQYFGPGTRLTVL.

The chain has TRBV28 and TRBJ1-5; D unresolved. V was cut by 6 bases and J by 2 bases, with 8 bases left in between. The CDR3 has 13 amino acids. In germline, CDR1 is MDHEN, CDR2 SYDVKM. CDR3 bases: TGTGCCAGCAGGGAGGCGGGCAATCAGCCCCAGCATTTT. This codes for CASREAGNQPQHF. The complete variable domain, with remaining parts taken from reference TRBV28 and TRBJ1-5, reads DVKVTQSSRYLVKRTGEKVFLECVQDMDHENMFWYRQDPGLGLRLIYFSYDVKMKEKGDIPEGYSVSREKKERFSLILESASTNQTSMYLCASREAGNQPQHFGDGTRLSIL.

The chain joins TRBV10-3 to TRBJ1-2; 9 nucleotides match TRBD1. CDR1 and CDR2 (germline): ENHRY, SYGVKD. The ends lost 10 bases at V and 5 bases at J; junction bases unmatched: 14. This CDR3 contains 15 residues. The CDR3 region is CASMPLGQGGYGYTF. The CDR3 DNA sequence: TGTGCCAGCATGCCCCTGGGACAGGGTGGGTATGGCTACACCTTC.

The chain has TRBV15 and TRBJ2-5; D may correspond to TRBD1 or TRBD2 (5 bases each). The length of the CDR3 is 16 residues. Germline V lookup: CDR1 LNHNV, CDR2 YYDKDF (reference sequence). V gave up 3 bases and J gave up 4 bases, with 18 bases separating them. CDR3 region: CATSSRLGARGETQYF. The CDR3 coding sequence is TGTGCCACCAGCAGCCGTCTTGGGGCTCGGGGAGAGACCCAGTACTTC. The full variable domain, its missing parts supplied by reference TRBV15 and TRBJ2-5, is DAMVIQNPRYQVTQFGKPVTLSCSQTLNHNVMYWYQQKSSQAPKLLFHYYDKDFNNEADTPDNFQSRRPNTSFCFLDIRSPGLGDTAMYLCATSSRLGARGETQYFGPGTRLLVL.

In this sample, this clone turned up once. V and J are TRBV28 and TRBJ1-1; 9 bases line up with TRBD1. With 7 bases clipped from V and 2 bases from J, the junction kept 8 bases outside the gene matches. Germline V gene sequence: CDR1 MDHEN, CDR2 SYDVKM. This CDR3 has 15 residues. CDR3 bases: TGTGCCAGCACCTTCAACAGGGGGCGTAACACTGAAGCTTTCTTT. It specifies CASTFNRGRNTEAFF.

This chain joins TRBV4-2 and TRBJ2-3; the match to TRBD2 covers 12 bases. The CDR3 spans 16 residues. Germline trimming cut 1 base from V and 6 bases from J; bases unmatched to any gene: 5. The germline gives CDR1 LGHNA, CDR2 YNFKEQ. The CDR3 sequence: CASSQGGLAGRDTQYF. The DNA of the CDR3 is TGTGCCAGCAGCCAAGGTGGACTAGCGGGGAGGGATACGCAGTATTTT.

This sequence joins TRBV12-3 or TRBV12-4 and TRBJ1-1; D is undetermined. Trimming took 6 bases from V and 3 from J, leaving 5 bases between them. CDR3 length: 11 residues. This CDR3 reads CASSPDTEAFF. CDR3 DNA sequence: TGTGCCAGCAGCCCTGACACTGAAGCTTTCTTT.

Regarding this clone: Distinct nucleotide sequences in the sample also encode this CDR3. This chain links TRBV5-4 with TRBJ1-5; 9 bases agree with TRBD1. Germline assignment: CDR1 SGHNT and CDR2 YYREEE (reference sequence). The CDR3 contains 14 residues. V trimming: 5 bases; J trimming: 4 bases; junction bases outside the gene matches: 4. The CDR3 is CASSLDRGNQPQHF. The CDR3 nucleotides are TGTGCCAGCAGTCTTGACAGGGGGAATCAGCCCCAGCATTTT.

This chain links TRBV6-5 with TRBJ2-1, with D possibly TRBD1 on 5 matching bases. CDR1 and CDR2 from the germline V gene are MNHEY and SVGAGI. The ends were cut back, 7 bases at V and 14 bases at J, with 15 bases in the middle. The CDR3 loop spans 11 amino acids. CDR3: CASTPGPREFF. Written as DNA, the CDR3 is TGTGCCAGCACTCCAGGGCCTAGGGAGTTCTTC.